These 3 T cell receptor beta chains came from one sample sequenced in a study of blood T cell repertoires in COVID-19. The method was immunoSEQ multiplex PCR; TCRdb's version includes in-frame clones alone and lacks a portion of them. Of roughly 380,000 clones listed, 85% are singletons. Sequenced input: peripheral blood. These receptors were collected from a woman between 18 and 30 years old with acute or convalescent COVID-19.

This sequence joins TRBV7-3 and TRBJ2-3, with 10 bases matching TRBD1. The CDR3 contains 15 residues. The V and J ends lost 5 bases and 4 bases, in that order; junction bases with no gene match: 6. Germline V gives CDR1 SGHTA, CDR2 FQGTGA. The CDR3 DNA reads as TGTGCCAGCAGCCCCACCGGACAGGGGGCAGATACGCAGTATTTT. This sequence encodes CASSPTGQGADTQYF.

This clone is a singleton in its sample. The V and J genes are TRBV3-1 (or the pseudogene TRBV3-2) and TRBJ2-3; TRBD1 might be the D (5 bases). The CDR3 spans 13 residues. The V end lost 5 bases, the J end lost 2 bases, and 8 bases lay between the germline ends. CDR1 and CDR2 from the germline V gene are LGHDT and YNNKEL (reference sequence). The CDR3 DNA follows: TGTGCCAGCAGCAAGGACATCACAGATACGCAGTATTTT. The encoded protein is CASSKDITDTQYF.

This CDR3 is CASSAGTSEWVNEQFF. As DNA, the CDR3 is TGTGCCAGCAGTGCCGGGACTAGCGAGTGGGTTAATGAGCAGTTCTTC. The chain carries TRBV2 and TRBJ2-1; 10 bases match TRBD2. The V and J ends lost 4 bases and 7 bases, in that order; junction bases with no gene match: 10. The CDR3 has 16 residues. Germline V gene sequence: CDR1 SNHLY, CDR2 FYNNEI.